This T cell receptor (beta chain) was documented in a study of PD-L1 blockade in urothelial cancer. Turning to the study itself: Most patients, about 85% of the roughly 30, were males with bladder-origin cancer. Prior chemotherapy ranged from 0 to 3 regimens per patient. Blood samples had a median of 141,255 T cells.

In germline, CDR1 is SNHLY, CDR2 FYNNEI. The CDR3 covers 13 residues. V was cut by 3 bases and J by 3 bases, with 8 bases left in between. The repertoire was sequenced with immunoSEQ multiplex PCR; TCRdb's copy has only in-frame clones and lacks some. The sample lists 55,000 to 85,000 clones; less than 90% were seen once. Study-wide findings and caveats: Expansion of tumor-associated blood clones at 3 weeks was greater in durable-benefit patients.

The time point: pretreatment peripheral blood. On this clone: The antigen remains unidentified.

The clonotype was recovered from a woman aged 70-85 years with urothelial cancer. Here the sequenced sample was PBMCs, taken around atezolizumab (anti-PD-L1) treatment. V and J are TRBV2 and TRBJ2-5, with D possibly TRBD1 on 6 matching bases. CDR3 sequence reads: CASSENREETQYF. The CDR3 region has the DNA TGTGCCAGCAGTGAGAACAGGGAAGAGACCCAGTACTTC.